Following are 10 T cell receptor beta chains from one sample sequenced in a study of blood T cell repertoires in COVID-19. Sequencing was performed with immunoSEQ multiplex PCR; in TCRdb, only in-frame clones are kept and a portion is missing. Of approximately 150,000 clones listed, over 70% are singletons. The specimen was peripheral blood. The receptors stem from a man aged 45-65 years who had recovered from COVID-19.

V is TRBV6-5 and J is TRBJ2-7; D might be TRBD2 (5 bases). Germline values: CDR1 MNHEY, CDR2 SVGAGI. V shed 6 bases and J shed 3 bases, with 15 bases lying between them. The CDR3 contains 14 residues. The CDR3 nucleotides are TGTGCCAGCAGGAGGGTGTCGGGCAACTACGAGCAGTACTTC. Translation: CASRRVSGNYEQYF.

The chain couples TRBV5-1 to TRBJ2-5; D possibly corresponds to TRBD2 (7 bases). The CDR3 is made up of 13 amino acids. V gave up 4 bases and J gave up 5 bases, with 12 bases separating them. The germline V gene encodes CDR1 SGHRS and CDR2 YFSETQ. Written as DNA, the CDR3 is TGCGCCAGCAGCGCGGGGGCGGAGGAGACCCAGTACTTC. It specifies CASSAGAEETQYF.

The chain uses TRBV7-9 and TRBJ1-4; a weak D match, TRBD1 (6 bases). The CDR3 totals 15 residues. Germline values: CDR1 SEHNR, CDR2 FQNEAQ (reference sequence). V shed 1 base and J shed 8 bases, with 14 bases lying between them. The DNA of the CDR3 is TGTGCCAGCAGCTTAGTGCCTACAGGGAGCGAAAAACTGTTTTTT. It yields the protein CASSLVPTGSEKLFF.

CDR3 coding DNA: TGTGCCATCAGTCCAGGACAGCCGGAGACCCAGTACTTC. It codes for CAISPGQPETQYF. The V and J genes are TRBV10-3 and TRBJ2-5; a weak D match, TRBD1 (6 bases). Trimming shortened V by 5 bases and J by 5 bases, and 12 bases separated the two germline ends. Per germline, CDR1 ENHRY and CDR2 SYGVKD. The CDR3 has 13 amino acids.

The V call is TRBV7-2, the J call TRBJ1-2; 9 nucleotides match TRBD1. The germline CDR1 and CDR2 sequences are SGHTA and FQGNSA. The ends lost 0 bases at V and 4 bases at J; junction bases unmatched: 6. The CDR3 covers 16 residues. The CDR3 DNA reads as TGTGCCAGCAGCTTAGCCGGACAGGGGATCGGCTATGGCTACACCTTC. It codes for CASSLAGQGIGYGYTF. The entire variable domain, with the rest obtained from reference TRBV7-2 and TRBJ1-2, is as follows: GAGVSQSPSNKVTEKGKDVELRCDPISGHTALYWYRQSLGQGLEFLIYFQGNSAPDKSGLPSDRFSAERTGGSVSTLTIQRTQQEDSAVYLCASSLAGQGIGYGYTFGSGTRLTVV.

The rearrangement joins TRBV5-1 to TRBJ1-1, with 8 positions matching TRBD1. This CDR3 is 16 amino acids long. The V gene's germline CDR1 is SGHRS and CDR2 YFSETQ. The ends lost 4 bases at V and 1 base at J; junction bases unmatched: 9. The CDR3 coding sequence is TGCGCCAGCAGCCTGGGACAGGTGGTGACGAACACTGAAGCTTTCTTT. Translation gives CASSLGQVVTNTEAFF.

This chain joins TRBV5-8 and TRBJ1-1, with TRBD1 identical over 7 bases. Germline lookup yields CDR1 SGHTS and CDR2 YDEGEE. CDR3 length equals 14 residues. The V and J ends lost 4 bases and 1 base, in that order; junction bases with no gene match: 4. The CDR3 region is CASSKDRRNTEAFF. CDR3 bases: TGTGCCAGCAGCAAGGACAGGCGGAACACTGAAGCTTTCTTT.

The gene calls are TRBV5-1 and TRBJ2-3; 13 bases are a match to TRBD2. Trimming at V came to 3 bases and at J to 4 bases, leaving 5 bases not matched to a gene. The CDR3 has 16 residues. Germline V gene lookup returns CDR1 SGHRS and CDR2 YFSETQ. The CDR3 reads CASSSLLAGGADTQYF. The CDR3 DNA is TGCGCCAGCAGCTCCTTACTAGCGGGGGGGGCAGATACGCAGTATTTT.

The V call is TRBV4-2, the J call TRBJ1-2, with 8 bases that match TRBD1. The CDR3 spans 14 residues. Germline CDR1 and CDR2: LGHNA and YNFKEQ. The junction had 4 bases not matched to a gene; V was cut back by 1 base and J by 6 bases. CDR3 nucleotides: TGTGCCAGCAGCCAAGGCGGACAGGGTGATGGCTACACCTTC. It is translated as CASSQGGQGDGYTF.

V and J are TRBV7-2 and TRBJ1-1; 8 bases are a match to TRBD1. This CDR3 comprises 14 residues. The V gene's germline CDR1 is SGHTA and CDR2 FQGNSA. With V trimmed by 5 bases and J by 3 bases, 5 bases remained unmatched. CDR3 amino acids: CASSPGQGDTEAFF. The CDR3 coding sequence is TGTGCCAGCAGCCCAGGACAGGGAGACACTGAAGCTTTCTTT.